This T cell receptor beta chain was observed in a study of T cells in Graves' hyperthyroidism and ophthalmopathy. This clonotype was seen a handful of times. The V gene lost 3 bases and the J gene lost 2 bases, with 11 bases spanning the gap. Germline values: CDR1 SGHDT, CDR2 YYEEEE. CDR3 length: 15 amino acids. TCR beta CDR3 region amplification was performed from RNA transcripts. HTBI primers were employed in a first-round RT-PCR of the TCR CDR3. Using its own MiXCR run on the multiplex PCR reads, TCRdb lists one record per CDR3 protein. The sample contains about 840,000 distinct CDR3 sequences, 38% of which appear only once. Reasons for excluding patients were uncontrolled infection, other autoimmune disease, pregnancy or lactation.

This sequence originates from a young man with Graves' hyperthyroidism. The sequenced sample consisted of blood. The genes are TRBV5-6 and TRBJ2-2; D remains unclear. This CDR3 is CASSSFASNTGELFF. The CDR3 nucleotides are TGTGCCAGCAGCTCCTTCGCCTCAAACACCGGGGAGCTGTTTTTT.